This T cell receptor (beta chain) was recovered during a study of T cell repertoires in cytomegalovirus infection. Whole-study context: CMV infection together with matching HLA type was indicated by public TCR beta signatures.

There are 14 residues in the CDR3. Germline lookup yields CDR1 SGHAT and CDR2 FQNNGV. V was pared by 3 bases and J by 4 bases, with 12 bases between. As to this clonotype: Its specificity is unknown.

TCRdb itself ran the reads through MiXCR, one entry per CDR3 protein. The sample carries about 130,000 distinct CDR3 sequences, approximately 30% recorded once. The chain is built from TRBV11-2 and TRBJ1-2, with D unresolved. This specimen consisted of CD8+ T cells from cultured PBMCs, obtained from culture after CMV antigen stimulation. This TCR was sampled from a human donor in good health (CMV status not recorded). Some clones in this sample may be carry-over from other donors' samples. The CDR3 region is CASSLGRSFYGYTF. In nucleotides, the CDR3 is TGTGCCAGCAGCTTGGGCAGATCATTCTATGGCTACACCTTC.